This T cell receptor (beta chain) originates from a study of blood T cell repertoires in COVID-19. For the study at large: T cells, B-cell-depleted T cells, or PBMCs supplied cDNA or gDNA.

Some clones are missing from TCRdb's copy, which holds only in-frame ones; the method was immunoSEQ multiplex PCR. The sample lists under 100,000 clones, roughly four fifths occurring once. This clone appeared once. CDR1 and CDR2 (germline): GTSNPN, SVGIG (reference sequence). The length of the CDR3 is 13 residues. Trimming removed 5 bases from V and 6 bases from J; junction bases left unmatched: 7. The chain has TRBV30 and TRBJ1-2; 9 nucleotides match TRBD1. This TCR came from a human donor in a cohort sampled during active COVID-19. The sequencing input was peripheral blood. The CDR3 nucleotides are TGTGCCTGGGGGGGGACAGGGAGCGATGGCTACACCTTC. It codes for CAWGGTGSDGYTF.